Described below is a single T cell receptor beta chain sequence and its context. The antigen is undetermined. The source of the sample is a study of vaccination and CD4 T cells after COVID-19. On the study more broadly: Overlapping spike peptides from SARS-CoV-2, HCoV-NL63, HCoV-OC43 and HCoV-229E served to stimulate the cells.

Oncomine TCR Beta short-read sequencing was applied to DNA from cultured CD4+ T cells. MiXCR, applied by TCRdb to the PCR reads, yields one record per CDR3 protein. The data contain some 10,000 distinct CDR3 sequences, just over 60% of them singletons. Treatment of the sample: roughly ten-day PBMC culture with coronavirus spike peptide pools or control peptides (ViraFEST assay). On day 3 and again on day 7, fresh IL-2 medium was used to replace half the medium. Findings and caveats of the study: SARS-CoV-2-reactive clonotypes rose nonsignificantly, with the median going from 21 to 38.

The CDR3 is made up of 15 amino acids. The germline V and J ends were trimmed by 6 bases and 0 bases, with 12 bases remaining between them. CDR1 SGHTA and CDR2 FQGNSA come from the germline V gene. The clonotype was recovered from a human donor who had recovered from COVID-19. The V and J genes are TRBV7-2 and TRBJ1-5, with unresolved D. Sequencing used CD4+ T cells from blood, cultured in vitro. The CDR3 coding sequence is TGTGCCAGCAGTTGGCATGAGAGTAGCAATCAGCCCCAGCATTTT. It yields the protein CASSWHESSNQPQHF.